This T cell receptor beta chain was observed in a study of shared clonotypes between healthy human individuals. Study context: Researchers assigned three CD4 naive, three CD4 memory, two CD8 naive and one CD8 memory plate to each donor. Study-level findings and limits: Rarefaction revealed incomplete sorted-subset sequencing despite large depth. The sharing of about 5.3% of naive CD4 clonotypes was seen across a handful of donors.

The repertoire was sequenced with immunoSEQ multiplex PCR; TCRdb's copy has only in-frame clones and lacks some. The data hold 2 million to 2.5 million clones, with less than 95% observed a single time. V lost 6 bases and J lost 2, with 11 bases in between. This CDR3 is 15 amino acids long. Germline values: CDR1 LNHDA, CDR2 SQIVND (reference sequence). A remark on this clone: The target antigen is unknown.

The receptor was isolated from a man aged 18 to 29 in good health. Some clones in this sample may be carry-over from other donors' samples. Sequencing used naive CD4+ T cells from PBMCs. Subset of the sample: CD45RA+ positively selected. This chain links TRBV19 with TRBJ2-6; no definite D call. CDR3 nucleotide sequence: TGTGCCAGTAGAAAACTTTCCACTGGGGCCAACGTCCTGACTTTC. Translating it yields CASRKLSTGANVLTF.